These 26 T cell receptor beta chains came from one sample sequenced in a study of PD-1 blockade in mismatch repair-deficient tumors. Sequencing used immunoSEQ multiplex PCR; TCRdb keeps in-frame clones, though not all of them. The table shows 100,000 to 150,000 clones, with 88% occurring only once. The source was peripheral blood, collected approximately 72 weeks after starting pembrolizumab. The receptors were gathered from an adult with mismatch repair-deficient cancer.

The genes are TRBV5-1 and TRBJ1-1, with D maybe TRBD1 (5 bases). V was cut by 0 bases and J by 0 bases, with 6 bases left in between. The CDR3 consists of 14 residues. Germline V CDR1 and CDR2: SGHRS, YFSETQ. The CDR3: CASSLGQMNTEAFF. The CDR3 DNA reads TGCGCCAGCAGCTTGGGACAGATGAACACTGAAGCTTTCTTT.

This clone showed up just a few times. V gene TRBV27 combines with J gene TRBJ2-7, with TRBD1 identical over 7 bases. The CDR3 loop spans 14 amino acids. The germline V gene has CDR1 MNHEY and CDR2 SMNVEV (reference sequence). Trimming at V came to 5 bases and at J to 6 bases, leaving 10 bases not matched to a gene. The CDR3, as DNA: TGTGCCAGCAGTGGGACAGCTACTGACCTCGAGCAGTACTTC. Residues: CASSGTATDLEQYF.

The chain uses TRBV5-4 and TRBJ2-7; 9 bases line up with TRBD1. V was clipped by 2 bases and J by 2 bases; unmatched bases: 2. The CDR3 is made up of 14 amino acids. Germline CDR1 is SGHNT and CDR2 is YYREEE (reference sequence). CDR3 nucleotide sequence: TGTGCCAGCAGCTTAGGGACAGGGACCTACGAGCAGTACTTC. It encodes CASSLGTGTYEQYF. The entire variable domain, with the rest obtained from reference TRBV5-4 and TRBJ2-7, is as follows: ETGVTQSPTHLIKTRGQQVTLRCSSQSGHNTVSWYQQALGQGPQFIFQYYREEENGRGNFPPRFSGLQFPNYSSELNVNALELDDSALYLCASSLGTGTYEQYFGPGTRLTVT.

This clone turned up a few times. The gene calls are TRBV13 and TRBJ2-2, with D possibly being TRBD2 (5 bases). This CDR3 has 16 amino acids. Germline V gene lookup returns CDR1 PRHDT and CDR2 FYEKMQ (reference sequence). Trimming removed 5 bases at V and 3 bases at J, with 16 bases between. CDR3 region: CASSAELERDTGELFF. CDR3 DNA sequence: TGTGCCAGCAGCGCGGAACTAGAAAGGGACACCGGGGAGCTGTTTTTT.

This chain joins TRBV7-2 and TRBJ2-7; 14 bases are a match to TRBD2. The CDR3 has 16 residues. Germline V gene data show CDR1 as SGHTA and CDR2 as FQGNSA. Germline trimming cut 5 bases from V and 3 bases from J; bases unmatched to any gene: 6. The CDR3 is CASSPGTSGGYYEQYF. In DNA, the CDR3 is TGTGCCAGCAGCCCCGGGACTAGCGGGGGATACTACGAGCAGTACTTC.

The CDR3 DNA sequence: TGTGCCAGCAGCCGGAAGGGGGAGAGCAAAAACATTCAGTACTTC. Translating it yields CASSRKGESKNIQYF. The V gene is TRBV11-3, the J gene TRBJ2-4; perhaps TRBD1 as D (6 bases). Germline CDR1 and CDR2: SGHNT and YENEEA. CDR3 size: 15 residues. V dropped 5 bases and J dropped 3 bases, with 14 bases sitting between them.

V and J are TRBV30 and TRBJ2-1; D ambiguous. Between the trimmed V and J ends, which lost 1 base and 9 bases, there was a span of 7 bases. Germline V gene sequence: CDR1 GTSNPN, CDR2 SVGIG (reference sequence). The CDR3 sequence is 11 residues long. The CDR3, as DNA: TGTGCCTGGAGTGCGCGTTTTGAGCAGTTCTTC. Protein product: CAWSARFEQFF.

This rearrangement joins TRBV29-1 to TRBJ2-6; tentative D call: TRBD2 (5 bases). Trimming shortened V by 3 bases and J by 2 bases, and 11 bases separated the two germline ends. CDR3 length: 15 amino acids. Germline lookup yields CDR1 SQVTM and CDR2 ANQGSEA. The CDR3 here is CSVETGWAGANVLTF. The CDR3, as DNA: TGCAGCGTTGAGACGGGGTGGGCTGGGGCCAACGTCCTGACTTTC.

By frequency in the sample, this clone is medium-sized. The J gene is TRBJ2-7, the V gene TRBV28; D is perhaps TRBD1 (5 bases). The CDR3 contains 11 residues. Trimming took 7 bases from V and 2 from J, leaving 6 bases between them. Per the germline V gene, CDR1 is MDHEN and CDR2 is SYDVKM. The CDR3 sequence: CASTGTYEQYF. In nucleotides, the CDR3 is TGTGCCAGCACAGGGACCTACGAGCAGTACTTC.

The chain employs TRBV18 and TRBJ2-7, with 11 bases that match TRBD1. V lost 3 bases to trimming and J lost 0 bases; unmatched junction nucleotides: 1. The CDR3 runs to 15 residues. Germline V gene lookup returns CDR1 KGHSH and CDR2 LQKENI. As DNA, the CDR3 is TGTGCCAGCTCACCGGACAGGGGGCTCTCCTACGAGCAGTACTTC. Its translation is CASSPDRGLSYEQYF.

The V gene is TRBV27, the J gene TRBJ1-1, with D uncertain. There are 12 residues in the CDR3. V was shortened by 8 bases and J by 0 bases, with 7 bases between the two germline ends. Looked up from germline, CDR1 is MNHEY and CDR2 is SMNVEV (reference sequence). The CDR3 coding sequence is TGTGCCAGCGGTAGGATGAACACTGAAGCTTTCTTT. It yields the protein CASGRMNTEAFF.

The chain employs TRBV5-4 and TRBJ2-7; 7 nucleotides match TRBD2. Germline trimming cut 0 bases from V and 12 bases from J; bases unmatched to any gene: 9. The CDR3 contains 13 residues. Looked up from germline, CDR1 is SGHNT and CDR2 is YYREEE (reference sequence). The CDR3 bases are TGTGCCAGCAGCTTGGCCGGGGAGGGAGTTCCGTACTTC. It specifies CASSLAGEGVPYF.

The J gene is TRBJ2-5, the V gene TRBV5-6, with 7 positions matching TRBD1. The CDR3 consists of 15 residues. The V gene's germline CDR1 is SGHDT and CDR2 YYEEEE. V was clipped by 4 bases and J by 7 bases; unmatched bases: 13. The DNA of the CDR3 is TGTGCCAGCAGCCTGGGGACGAGGGGGCTGTTGACCCAGTACTTC. Translated, it gives CASSLGTRGLLTQYF.

The chain employs TRBV11-2 and TRBJ2-5, with D perhaps TRBD2 (5 bases). Trimming took off 4 bases at V and 5 bases at J, with 17 bases between the two ends. Germline V gene data show CDR1 as SGHAT and CDR2 as FQNNGV. The CDR3 runs 15 residues. The CDR3 region is CASSSSAGVYETQYF. The CDR3 DNA follows: TGTGCCAGCAGCTCGTCCGCCGGGGTTTACGAGACCCAGTACTTC.

This sequence joins TRBV29-1 and TRBJ2-2; perhaps D is TRBD1 or TRBD2 (6 bases each). The CDR3 is 16 amino acids. Germline lookup yields CDR1 SQVTM and CDR2 ANQGSEA. The V end was cut by 8 bases, the J end by 3 bases, with 22 bases between. The CDR3 sequence is CSSGGGLQGDTGELFF. For the CDR3, the DNA is TGCAGCTCCGGAGGGGGGTTGCAGGGTGACACCGGGGAGCTGTTTTTT.

This chain joins TRBV4-3 and TRBJ1-1, with D possibly matching TRBD1 (6 bases). Germline V gene data show CDR1 as LGHNA and CDR2 as YSLEER. The CDR3 sequence is 16 residues long. Trimming stripped 1 base from V and 1 base from J, with 13 bases between. As DNA, the CDR3 is TGCGCCAGCAGCCAAGGCCTCGGGGGGGCGAACACTGAAGCTTTCTTT. It specifies CASSQGLGGANTEAFF.

This clone was detected only once. The chain links TRBV9 to TRBJ1-3; TRBD1 might be the D (5 bases). The germline CDR1 and CDR2 sequences are SGDLS and YYNGEE. V gave up 0 bases and J gave up 2 bases, with 12 bases separating them. CDR3 size: 16 residues. CDR3 coding DNA: TGTGCCAGCAGCGTAGGCAGGGCCGACACTGGAAACACCATATATTTT. Translation gives CASSVGRADTGNTIYF. The variable domain in full, completed from reference TRBV9 and TRBJ1-3, reads DSGVTQTPKHLITATGQRVTLRCSPRSGDLSVYWYQQSLDQGLQFLIQYYNGEERAKGNILERFSAQQFPDLHSELNLSSLELGDSALYFCASSVGRADTGNTIYFGEGSWLTVV.

This clone was counted a single time. V gene TRBV12-5 combines with J gene TRBJ2-3; 7 positions match TRBD1. Germline CDR1 reads LGHNT; CDR2 reads FRNRAP. Trimming at V came to 4 bases and at J to 4 bases, leaving 5 bases not matched to a gene. This CDR3 has 14 amino acids. As DNA, the CDR3 is TGTGCTAGTGGTTCAACAGGGGCCCCAGATACGCAGTATTTT. As protein: CASGSTGAPDTQYF.

This clone was recorded once. The V call is TRBV29-1, the J call TRBJ2-3; D possibly corresponds to TRBD2 (6 bases). The CDR3 is 15 amino acids. Germline CDR1 SQVTM, CDR2 ANQGSEA. V was pared by 4 bases and J by 6 bases, with 20 bases between. CDR3 region: CSVVPPAAGIDTQYF. CDR3 bases: TGCAGCGTTGTCCCACCAGCGGCGGGGATCGATACGCAGTATTTT.

The chain has TRBV29-1 and TRBJ2-7, with TRBD1 matching 9 bases. Germline V gene lookup returns CDR1 SQVTM and CDR2 ANQGSEA. With V trimmed by 4 bases and J by 3 bases, 7 bases remained unmatched. The CDR3 has 14 amino acids. The CDR3 reads CSVAMDRGNYEQYF. CDR3 nucleotides: TGCAGCGTTGCCATGGACAGGGGTAACTACGAGCAGTACTTC.

This clone came up once. The chain combines TRBV5-8 with TRBJ2-7; 8 nucleotides line up with TRBD1. The CDR3 runs 16 residues. Losses at the gene ends were 1 base for V and 4 bases for J; bases not matched to a gene: 10. Germline CDR1 is SGHTS and CDR2 is YDEGEE. This CDR3 is CASSLWTGWDGYEQYF. As DNA, the CDR3 is TGTGCCAGCAGCTTGTGGACAGGGTGGGATGGGTACGAGCAGTACTTC.

This clone occurred once. The chain recombines TRBV4-3 with TRBJ2-2; D may be TRBD2 (5 bases). The CDR3 has 17 amino acids. V lost 0 bases to trimming and J lost 3 bases, with 14 bases between them. Germline CDR1 reads LGHNA; CDR2 reads YSLEER. The CDR3 DNA follows: TGCGCCAGCAGCCAAGATTATGACCCGAGGGACACCGGGGAGCTGTTTTTT. This encodes CASSQDYDPRDTGELFF.

V and J are TRBV28 and TRBJ1-2; D remains ambiguous. The CDR3 totals 15 residues. Germline CDR1 is MDHEN and CDR2 is SYDVKM. Trimming removed 5 bases from V and 0 bases from J, with 13 bases in between. The CDR3 DNA follows: TGTGCCAGCAGTCCAATCTTGAGGGCTAACTATGGCTACACCTTC. Translated: CASSPILRANYGYTF.

The chain carries TRBV4-1 and TRBJ2-2; 8 bases match TRBD2. CDR1 MGHRA and CDR2 YSYEKL come from the germline V gene. The length of the CDR3 is 17 residues. Germline trimming cut 0 bases from V and 3 bases from J; bases unmatched to any gene: 6. CDR3 sequence: CASSQERIAGYTGELFF. CDR3 nucleotide sequence: TGCGCCAGCAGCCAAGAAAGGATAGCGGGGTACACCGGGGAGCTGTTTTTT.

The chain combines TRBV7-4 with TRBJ1-4; D is unclear. The ends were cut back, 4 bases at V and 7 bases at J, with 16 bases in the middle. Germline CDR1 reads SGHVT; CDR2 reads SQSDAQ. The length of the CDR3 is 15 residues. CDR3 in DNA: TGTGCCAGCAGCTCCATCCATGGGGATTGTGAAAAACTGTTTTTT. Residues: CASSSIHGDCEKLFF.

This clone has only one observation. The chain employs TRBV5-1 and TRBJ2-7; 11 nucleotides agree with TRBD2. Looked up from germline, CDR1 is SGHRS and CDR2 is YFSETQ. V gave up 2 bases and J gave up 3 bases; unmatched junction bases: 1. The CDR3 totals 14 residues. CDR3 DNA sequence: TGCGCCAGCAGCTTTACTAGCGGGAGCTACGAGCAGTACTTC. It encodes CASSFTSGSYEQYF. The full variable domain, rest sourced from reference TRBV5-1 and TRBJ2-7, is KAGVTQTPRYLIKTRGQQVTLSCSPISGHRSVSWYQQTPGQGLQFLFEYFSETQRNKGNFPGRFSGRQFSNSRSEMNVSTLELGDSALYLCASSFTSGSYEQYFGPGTRLTVT.